This TCR beta chain was sequenced for a study of cytomegalovirus exposure and HLA in healthy donors. This CDR3 contains 17 residues. Between the trimmed V and J ends, which lost 1 base and 0 bases, there was a span of 16 bases. From germline, CDR1 is MGHRA and CDR2 YSYEKL. The PCR used 60 Vbeta and 13 Jbeta primers. Measured with immunoSEQ multiplex PCR; TCRdb has only the in-frame clones, and not every one. The data show fewer than 200,000 clones, almost 80% seen once. Whole-study findings and limits: Most of the TCR beta V segments (in an earlier analysis) were productive either about 87% or about 30% of the time.

To note about this clone: As yet, its antigen is unknown.

This clonotype was sampled from a woman aged 45 to 65 in good health and CMV-seropositive. The material sequenced was PBMCs. V and J are TRBV4-1 and TRBJ2-7, with D tentatively TRBD1 (5 bases). In DNA, the CDR3 is TGCGCCAGCAGCCAAGGGTCCCAGGGTGGGCTCTCCTACGAGCAGTACTTC. It specifies CASSQGSQGGLSYEQYF.